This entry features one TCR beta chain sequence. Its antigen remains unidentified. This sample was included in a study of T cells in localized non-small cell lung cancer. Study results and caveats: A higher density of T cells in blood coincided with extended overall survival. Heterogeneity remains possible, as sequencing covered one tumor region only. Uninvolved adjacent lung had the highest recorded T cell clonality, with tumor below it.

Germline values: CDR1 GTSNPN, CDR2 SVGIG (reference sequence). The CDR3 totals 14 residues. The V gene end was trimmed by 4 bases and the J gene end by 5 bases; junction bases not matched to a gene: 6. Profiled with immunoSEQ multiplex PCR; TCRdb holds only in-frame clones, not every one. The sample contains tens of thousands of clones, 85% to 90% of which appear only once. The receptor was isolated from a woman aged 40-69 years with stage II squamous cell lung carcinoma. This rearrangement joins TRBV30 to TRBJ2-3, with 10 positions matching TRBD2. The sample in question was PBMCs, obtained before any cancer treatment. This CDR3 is CAWTSGSDVDTQYF. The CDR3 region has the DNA TGTGCCTGGACTAGCGGGAGTGACGTAGATACGCAGTATTTT.